The text below deals with one TCR beta chain. The data originate from a study of control samples from healthy donors and cancer patients. Generated by immunoSEQ multiplex PCR, the TCRdb table keeps only in-frame clones and is missing some. The sample carries approximately 70,000 clones, roughly 90% recorded once. Input material: blood. The source of this sequence is a woman aged 45-60 years in good health.

The CDR3 DNA reads TGTGCCAGCAGCCAGCTCGGGACAGGGAATCGGAACACTGAAGCTTTCTTT. Protein: CASSQLGTGNRNTEAFF. This chain uses TRBV3-1 (or the pseudogene TRBV3-2) with TRBJ1-1, with 9 bases lining up with TRBD1. The CDR3 extends over 17 amino acids. Trimming at V came to 3 bases and at J to 1 base, leaving 9 bases not matched to a gene. Germline V gives CDR1 LGHDT, CDR2 YNNKEL (reference sequence).